This TCR beta chain is drawn from a study of T-cell memory formation after mild COVID-19. This clonotype was counted only a few times. J gave up 3 bases and V 5 bases, and 10 bases lay outside the gene matches. The CDR3 loop spans 17 amino acids. The germline gives CDR1 DFQATT, CDR2 SNEGSKA (reference sequence). TCRdb ran MiXCR on the 5' RACE reads and lists one entry per CDR3 protein. The table records 250,000 to 400,000 distinct CDR3 sequences, about 13% of them present only once. The J gene is TRBJ2-1, the V gene TRBV20-1; 13 bases are shared with TRBD2. The TCR comes from a young man who had mild COVID-19 (a few samples of this study predate the infection). Cell type and time point are not known. Sequences were obtained from PBMCs or a T cell subset sorted from them (not recorded which). CDR3 DNA sequence: TGCAGTGCTGAATTGACTAGCGGGGGGCACTACTACAATGAGCAGTTCTTC. The encoded protein is CSAELTSGGHYYNEQFF.